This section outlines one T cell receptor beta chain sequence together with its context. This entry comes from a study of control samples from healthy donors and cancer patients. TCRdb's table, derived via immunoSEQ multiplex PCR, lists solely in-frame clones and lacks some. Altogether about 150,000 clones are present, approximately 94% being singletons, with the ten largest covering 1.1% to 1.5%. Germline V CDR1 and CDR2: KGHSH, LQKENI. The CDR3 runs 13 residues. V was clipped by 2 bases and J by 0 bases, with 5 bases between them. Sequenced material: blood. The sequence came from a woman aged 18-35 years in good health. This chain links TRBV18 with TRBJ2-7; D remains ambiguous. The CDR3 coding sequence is TGTGCCAGCTCACCAACGGTCTCCTACGAGCAGTACTTC. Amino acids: CASSPTVSYEQYF.